This section outlines one T cell receptor beta chain sequence together with its context. It has no known antigen specificity. Per-base quality was not reported, and no clone a single base away is much larger than it. The sample belongs to a study of blood T cells in healthy people across ages (dated by TCRdb to 2015 to 2017). General notes on the study: Template switching captured roughly one uniquely barcoded TCR beta cDNA molecule per two T cells in model experiments. Using deep sequencing normalized with unique cDNA molecular identifiers, the study measured how TCR beta repertoire diversity changes with age. The donors were divided into four age groups: young (average around 16 years), middle-aged (under 40), aged (approximately 59) and long-lived (82). To avoid experimental bias, donors of different ages were randomly spread across the sequencing lanes. For two donors (one aged 18 to 30 and one aged 80 or older), the study analyzed two additional independent replicas of 1 million unique cDNA reads from the same blood draw.

On the study overall, not on this receptor specifically: Compared with the aged group, the long-lived group had more naive CD4+ T cells, fewer expanded clones and increased TCR diversity, a pattern suggesting age selection. Observed TCR beta diversity per million T cells fell roughly linearly with age, and a significant reduction was already apparent by age around 44. There was a strong correlation between observed TCR beta diversity and the percentage of naive T cells measured by flow cytometry. Because donor CMV infection status was unknown, age-related changes in expanded clonotypes were potentially confounded. Estimates of total diversity based on one million sequenced T cells were regarded as lower bounds and as underestimates. Since profiling was done on bulk unsorted PBMCs, naive and antigen-experienced compartments could not be conclusively compared.

The approximately 41 donors, aged roughly 6 to 95 years, were systemically healthy Caucasian individuals from Russia. Each donor gave 8.5 to 10 milliliters of peripheral blood, collected into EDTA-treated Vacutainer tubes. PBMCs were isolated by Ficoll-Paque density-gradient centrifugation, with at least 6 million obtained per sample. Total RNA was extracted from PBMCs with Trizol reagent, with at least 6 micrograms obtained per sample. For every donor, an aliquot of PBMCs went through flow cytometry to measure the percentages of naive CD45RAhigh/CD27high T cells. Including the terminal cysteine and phenylalanine, the CDR3 comprises 14 residues. Just the 42-base CDR3 DNA is kept, in frame starting at base 1. V loses 4 bases at its end and J loses 1 base; junction bases beyond the gene matches: 2. CDR1 DFQATT and CDR2 SNEGSKA are derived from the germline V gene (reference sequence). The library relied on 5' RACE. Data came from an Illumina HiSeq 2500. A second PCR of about 7 to 12 cycles was run with a J-beta primer mix and a sample-barcoded 5' primer. A template-switch 5' adaptor carrying 12 random nucleotides introduced a unique molecular identifier onto each TCR beta cDNA molecule. At least 3 million CDR3-containing paired-end reads were obtained from each sample. The Mint cDNA synthesis kit, primed by a TRBC-specific oligonucleotide, was used to synthesize first-strand cDNA from all RNA. Following uracil-DNA glycosylase treatment, a first 18-cycle PCR with universal primers M1SS and BC2_uni_R was performed on all cDNA. As for the authors' bioinformatics: For normalization, 1 million high-quality reads, each with a distinct molecular identifier, were randomly selected from each sample. Reads sharing molecular identifiers were discarded rather than binned into consensus sequences. MiTCR, set to a Q25 quality threshold and the strictest error-elimination algorithm, was used for CDR3 identification, clonotype clustering and error correction. A nonparametric unseen species model with Euler transformation was used to estimate lower-bound total TCR beta diversity. The public reads were run again by TCRdb, first through fastp at Q25 and then through MiXCR, and only productive beta chains were kept. Under each unique CDR3 protein, matching rows form one entry showing the most common genes and DNA. Here the V and J calls rest on TCRdb's processing, not on the authors' analysis. The sample table contains over 600,000 distinct CDR3 sequences; only one count was recorded for 56% of them. Roughly 25% of the sample lies in the top ten.

The chain is assembled from TRBV20-1 and TRBJ1-2; a stretch of 11 junction bases matches TRBD1. This TCR was recovered from a man in his forties or fifties in good health. Sequencing was done on a sample of blood. The sequenced DNA is TGCAGTGCTAAGGACAGGGGGCTTAACTATGGCTACACCTTC. It encodes CSAKDRGLNYGYTF.